Shown below are 3 T cell receptor beta chains from a single sample sequenced in a study of blood T cell repertoires in COVID-19. Generated by immunoSEQ multiplex PCR, the TCRdb table keeps only in-frame clones and is missing some. This table has roughly 180,000 clones, approximately 82% appearing once. The sequenced material came from PBMCs or T cells enriched from blood (not recorded which). The receptors stem from a woman in her forties or fifties in a cohort exposed to, infected with or recovered from COVID-19 (not recorded which).

J is TRBJ2-7 and V is TRBV19, with D perhaps TRBD1 (6 bases). Trimming cost V 5 bases and J 1 base, with 15 bases left between them. The germline V gene has CDR1 LNHDA and CDR2 SQIVND (reference sequence). This CDR3 spans 15 amino acids. The CDR3 spells CASSEDSQQSYEQYF. Here the CDR3 DNA reads TGTGCCAGTAGTGAGGACAGCCAACAATCCTACGAGCAGTACTTC.

The chain couples TRBV5-1 to TRBJ2-3, with D maybe TRBD1 (5 bases). The CDR3 is made up of 16 amino acids. Germline CDR1 SGHRS, CDR2 YFSETQ. V was shortened by 0 bases and J by 0 bases, with 11 bases between the two germline ends. This CDR3 is CASSLASGASTDTQYF. CDR3 DNA sequence: TGCGCCAGCAGCTTGGCAAGTGGGGCTAGCACAGATACGCAGTATTTT.

J is TRBJ1-2 and V is TRBV5-1; D perhaps matches TRBD1 (5 bases). This CDR3 is built from 16 residues. Germline V gives CDR1 SGHRS, CDR2 YFSETQ. The V end lost 1 base, the J end lost 4 bases, and 17 bases lay between the germline ends. The CDR3 region has the DNA TGCGCCAGCAGCTTGTTGCCCCAGGGATCTGGCTATGGCTACACCTTC. Amino acids: CASSLLPQGSGYGYTF.